This section outlines one T cell receptor (beta chain) sequence together with its context. Other nucleotide sequences in the sample specify the same CDR3. The sample is drawn from a study of blood T cell repertoires in COVID-19. This CDR3 spans 15 amino acids. Germline V CDR1 and CDR2: SGHRS, YFSETQ. Trimming at V came to 0 bases and at J to 6 bases, leaving 1 base not matched to a gene. In the source study's methods: Estimation of nucleated cell counts relied on the amplification of reference gene primers. Profiling relied on immunoSEQ multiplex PCR, and the TCRdb table lists in-frame clones only, not all of them. From that table come the V and J calls and clone size; the DNA was used to work out D and trimming. This sample has some 290,000 clones, with about 85% found just once.

The chain joins TRBV5-1 to TRBJ2-1, with 12 bases fitting TRBD2. The source of this sequence is a man between 18 and 29 years old with active or convalescent COVID-19. Sequencing used peripheral blood. CDR3 region: CASSLGLAGVNEQFF. The CDR3 DNA reads as TGCGCCAGCAGCTTGGGACTAGCGGGAGTCAATGAGCAGTTCTTC.